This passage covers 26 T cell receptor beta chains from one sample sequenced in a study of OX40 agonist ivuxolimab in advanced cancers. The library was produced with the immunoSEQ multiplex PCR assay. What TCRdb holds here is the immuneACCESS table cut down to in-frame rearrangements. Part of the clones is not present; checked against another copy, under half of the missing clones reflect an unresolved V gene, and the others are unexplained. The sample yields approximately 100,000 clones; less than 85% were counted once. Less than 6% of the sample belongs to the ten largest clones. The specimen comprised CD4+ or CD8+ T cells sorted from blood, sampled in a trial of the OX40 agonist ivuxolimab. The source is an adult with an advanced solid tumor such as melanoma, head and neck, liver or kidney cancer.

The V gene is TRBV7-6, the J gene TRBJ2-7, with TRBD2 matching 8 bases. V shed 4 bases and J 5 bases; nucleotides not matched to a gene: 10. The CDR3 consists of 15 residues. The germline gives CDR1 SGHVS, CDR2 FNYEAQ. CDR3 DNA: TGTGCCAGCAGCTCAAGCCCGGGACTAGGCGACGAGCAGTACTTC. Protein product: CASSSSPGLGDEQYF.

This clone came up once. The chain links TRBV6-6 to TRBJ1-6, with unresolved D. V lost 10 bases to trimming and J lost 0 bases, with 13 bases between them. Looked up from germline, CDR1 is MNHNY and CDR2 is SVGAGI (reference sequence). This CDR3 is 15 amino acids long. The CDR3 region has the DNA TGTGCCACCGTAGATGCTAGCTCCTATAATTCACCCCTCCACTTT. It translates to CATVDASSYNSPLHF.

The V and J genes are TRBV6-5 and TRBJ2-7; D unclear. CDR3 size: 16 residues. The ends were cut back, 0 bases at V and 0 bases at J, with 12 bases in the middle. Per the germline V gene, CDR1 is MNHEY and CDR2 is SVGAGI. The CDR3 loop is CASSYSIRASSYEQYF. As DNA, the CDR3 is TGTGCCAGCAGTTACTCGATACGGGCCAGCTCCTACGAGCAGTACTTC.

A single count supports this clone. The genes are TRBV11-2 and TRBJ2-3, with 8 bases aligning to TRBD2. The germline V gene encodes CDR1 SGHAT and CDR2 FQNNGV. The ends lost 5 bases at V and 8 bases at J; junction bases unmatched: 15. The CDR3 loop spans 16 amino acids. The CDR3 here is CASSAAGGGPAGTQYF. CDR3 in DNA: TGTGCCAGCAGCGCAGCTGGCGGGGGGCCGGCGGGTACGCAGTATTTT.

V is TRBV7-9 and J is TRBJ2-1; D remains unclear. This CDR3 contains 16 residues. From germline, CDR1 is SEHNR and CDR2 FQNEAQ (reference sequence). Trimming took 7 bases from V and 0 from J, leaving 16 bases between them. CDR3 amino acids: CASISPTANSYNEQFF. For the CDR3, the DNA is TGTGCCAGCATTTCTCCCACTGCTAACTCCTACAATGAGCAGTTCTTC.

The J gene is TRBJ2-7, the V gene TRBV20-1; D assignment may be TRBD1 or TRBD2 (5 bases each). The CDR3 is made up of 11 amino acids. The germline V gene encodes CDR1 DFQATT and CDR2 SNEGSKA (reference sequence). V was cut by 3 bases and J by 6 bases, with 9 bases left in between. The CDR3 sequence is CSASRDREQYF. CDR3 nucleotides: TGCAGTGCTAGCCGGGACCGCGAGCAGTACTTC.

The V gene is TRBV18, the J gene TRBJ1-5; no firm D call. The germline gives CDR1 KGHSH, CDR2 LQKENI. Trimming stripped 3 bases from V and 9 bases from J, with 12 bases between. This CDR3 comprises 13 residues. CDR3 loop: CASSPDGPGPQHF. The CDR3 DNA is TGTGCCAGCTCACCCGACGGGCCCGGGCCCCAGCATTTT.

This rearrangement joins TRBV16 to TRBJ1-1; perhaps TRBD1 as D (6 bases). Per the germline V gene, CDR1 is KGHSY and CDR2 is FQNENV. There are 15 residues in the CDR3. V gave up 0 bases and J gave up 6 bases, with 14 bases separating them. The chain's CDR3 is CASSQSPSGAPEAFF. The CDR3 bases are TGTGCCAGCAGCCAATCCCCCTCGGGGGCCCCTGAAGCTTTCTTT.

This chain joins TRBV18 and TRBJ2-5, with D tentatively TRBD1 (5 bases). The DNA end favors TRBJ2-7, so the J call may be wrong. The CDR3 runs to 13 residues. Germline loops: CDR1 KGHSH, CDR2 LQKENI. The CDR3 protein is CASSQDSRHEQYF. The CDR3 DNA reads TGTGCCAGCTCCCAAGACAGCCGCCACGAGCAGTACTTC.

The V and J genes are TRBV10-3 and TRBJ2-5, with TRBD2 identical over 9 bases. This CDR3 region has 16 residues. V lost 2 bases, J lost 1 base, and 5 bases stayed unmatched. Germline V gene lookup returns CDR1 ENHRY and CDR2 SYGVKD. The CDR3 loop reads CAISETSGSTQETQYF. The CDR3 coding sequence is TGTGCCATCAGTGAGACTAGCGGGTCTACCCAAGAGACCCAGTACTTC.

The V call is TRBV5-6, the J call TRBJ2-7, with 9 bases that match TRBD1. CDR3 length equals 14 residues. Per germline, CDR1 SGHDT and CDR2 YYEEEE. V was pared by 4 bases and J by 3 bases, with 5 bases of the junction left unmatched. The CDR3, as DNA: TGTGCCAGCAGCGTCACGGACAGGGGCTACGAGCAGTACTTC. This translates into CASSVTDRGYEQYF.

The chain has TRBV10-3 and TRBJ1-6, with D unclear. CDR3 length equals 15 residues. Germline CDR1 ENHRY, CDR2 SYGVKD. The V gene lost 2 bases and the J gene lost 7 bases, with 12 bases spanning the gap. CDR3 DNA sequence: TGTGCCATCAGTGAGACCGGGCAGTCAAATTCACCCCTCCACTTT. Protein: CAISETGQSNSPLHF.

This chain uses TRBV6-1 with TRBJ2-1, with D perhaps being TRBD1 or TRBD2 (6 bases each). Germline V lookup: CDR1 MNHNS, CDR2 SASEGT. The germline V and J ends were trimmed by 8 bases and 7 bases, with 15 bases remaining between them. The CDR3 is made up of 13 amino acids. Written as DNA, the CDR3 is TGTGCCAGCCTGGGGGCAGGGAGGAATGAGCAGTTCTTC. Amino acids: CASLGAGRNEQFF.

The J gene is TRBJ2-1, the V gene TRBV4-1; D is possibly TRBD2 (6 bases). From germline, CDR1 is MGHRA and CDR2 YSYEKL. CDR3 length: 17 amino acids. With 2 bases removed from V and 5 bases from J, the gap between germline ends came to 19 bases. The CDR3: CASSQLPGAQRNNEQFF. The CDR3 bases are TGCGCCAGCAGCCAACTTCCGGGAGCACAGCGCAACAATGAGCAGTTCTTC.

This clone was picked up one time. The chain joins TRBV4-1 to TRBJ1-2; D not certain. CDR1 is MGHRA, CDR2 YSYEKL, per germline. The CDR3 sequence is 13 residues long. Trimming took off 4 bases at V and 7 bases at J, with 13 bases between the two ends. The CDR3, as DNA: TGCGCCAGCAGCCCCCCCTCGGGAGGTGGCTACACCTTC. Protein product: CASSPPSGGGYTF.

CDR3 region: CSVERREVTGELFF. The DNA of the CDR3 is TGCAGCGTTGAAAGGCGGGAGGTAACCGGGGAGCTGTTTTTT. V usage is TRBV29-1 and J usage is TRBJ2-2; 8 bases fit TRBD2. The CDR3 has 14 amino acids. CDR1 SQVTM and CDR2 ANQGSEA come from the germline V gene. Trimming cost V 2 bases and J 5 bases; bases outside gene matches: 4.

DNA for the CDR3: TGTGCCAGCAGCGGCGGGGGATCAGGGAACACTGAAGCTTTCTTT. This sequence encodes CASSGGGSGNTEAFF. The rearrangement joins TRBV7-9 to TRBJ1-1; perhaps TRBD1 as D (5 bases). The CDR3 sequence is 15 residues long. The V and J ends lost 5 bases and 1 base respectively, with 14 bases between them. Germline CDR1 and CDR2: SEHNR and FQNEAQ (reference sequence).

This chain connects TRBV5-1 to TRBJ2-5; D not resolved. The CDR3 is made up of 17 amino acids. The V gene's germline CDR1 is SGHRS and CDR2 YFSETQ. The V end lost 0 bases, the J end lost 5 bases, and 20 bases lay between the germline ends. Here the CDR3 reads CASSLEGLGYSAETQYF. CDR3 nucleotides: TGCGCCAGCAGCTTGGAAGGTCTCGGCTACTCGGCGGAGACCCAGTACTTC.

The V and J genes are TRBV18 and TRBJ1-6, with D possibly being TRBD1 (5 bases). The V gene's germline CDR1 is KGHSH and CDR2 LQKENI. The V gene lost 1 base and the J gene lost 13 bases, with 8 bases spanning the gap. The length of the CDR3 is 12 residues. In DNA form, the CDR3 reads TGTGCCAGCTCACCACAAGGGGATCCCCTCCACTTT. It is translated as CASSPQGDPLHF.

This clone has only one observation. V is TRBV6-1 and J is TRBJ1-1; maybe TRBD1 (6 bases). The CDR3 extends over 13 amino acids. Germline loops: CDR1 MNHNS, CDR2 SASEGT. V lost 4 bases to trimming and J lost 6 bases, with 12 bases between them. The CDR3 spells CASSGQGIAEAFF. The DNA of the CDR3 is TGTGCCAGCAGTGGGCAGGGGATCGCTGAAGCTTTCTTT.

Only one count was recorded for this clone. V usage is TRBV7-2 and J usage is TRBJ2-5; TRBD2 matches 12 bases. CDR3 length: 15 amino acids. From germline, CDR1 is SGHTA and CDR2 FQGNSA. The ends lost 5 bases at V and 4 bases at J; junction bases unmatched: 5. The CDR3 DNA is TGTGCCAGCAGCATCGGACTAGCGGGAAGAGAGACCCAGTACTTC. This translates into CASSIGLAGRETQYF.

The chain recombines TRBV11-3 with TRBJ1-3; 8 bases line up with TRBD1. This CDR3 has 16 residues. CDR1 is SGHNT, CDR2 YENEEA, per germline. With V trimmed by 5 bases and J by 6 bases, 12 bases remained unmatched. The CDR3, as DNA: TGTGCCAGCAGCCTCCTCCCGGACAGGGCGGAAAACACCATATATTTT. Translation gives CASSLLPDRAENTIYF.

The CDR3 nucleotides read TGTGCCAGCAGTGAAGCAGGGTATGATGGCTACACCTTC. This encodes CASSEAGYDGYTF. The rearrangement joins TRBV6-1 to TRBJ1-2; no firm D call. Deletions cut 0 bases from V and 6 bases from J, with 8 bases between. Looked up from germline, CDR1 is MNHNS and CDR2 is SASEGT. The CDR3 is 13 residues long.

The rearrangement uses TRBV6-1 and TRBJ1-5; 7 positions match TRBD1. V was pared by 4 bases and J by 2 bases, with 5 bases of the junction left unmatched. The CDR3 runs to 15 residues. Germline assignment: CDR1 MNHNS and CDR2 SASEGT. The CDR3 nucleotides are TGTGCCAGCAGTGTAAGGACAGGCGGCAATCAGCCCCAGCATTTT. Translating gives CASSVRTGGNQPQHF.

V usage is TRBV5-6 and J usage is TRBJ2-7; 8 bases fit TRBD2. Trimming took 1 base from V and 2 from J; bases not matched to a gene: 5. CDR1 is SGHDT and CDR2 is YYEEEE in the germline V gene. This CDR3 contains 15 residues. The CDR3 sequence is CASSLIAGFAYEQYF. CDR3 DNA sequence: TGTGCCAGCAGCTTGATAGCGGGGTTCGCCTACGAGCAGTACTTC.

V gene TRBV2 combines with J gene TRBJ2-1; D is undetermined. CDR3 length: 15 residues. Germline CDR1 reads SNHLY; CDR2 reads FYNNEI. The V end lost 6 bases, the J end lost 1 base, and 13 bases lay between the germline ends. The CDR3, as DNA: TGTGCCAGCAGCCACAGCTCCGAGTCCTACAATGAGCAGTTCTTC. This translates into CASSHSSESYNEQFF.